A single sample is the source of the 9 T cell receptor beta chains below, sequenced in a study of tumor-infiltrating lymphocytes in primary liver carcinoma. The approximately 20-31 mg bulk tissue piece was not sorted before simultaneous RNA and DNA extraction. From roughly 500 ng total RNA, TCR beta cDNA was generated with a primer in the constant region. Modified slightly, ARM-PCR produced TCR beta libraries over three nested multiplex PCR rounds. Rounds one and two of PCR, each of roughly 10 cycles, were primed with TRBV1-TRBV30 forward primers and a C-beta reverse primer. TCRdb fed the multiplex PCR reads into MiXCR, producing one record per CDR3 protein. The sample holds 20,000 to 25,000 distinct CDR3 sequences, over 65% seen once. Source material: liver tumor tissue from sampling region 1. Subset meaning: tumor region T1, superior pole. Source of these receptors: a man aged 35 to 55 with primary liver carcinoma and hepatitis B virus infection.

About this clonotype itself: A read error may account for a junction end that differs from germline. CDR3 DNA sequence: TGTGCCAACAGTTTTGGGCAAGGAGGCAATCAGTCGCAGCATTTT. This gives the protein CANSFGQGGNQSQHF. This rearrangement joins TRBV12-3 or TRBV12-4 to TRBJ1-5; D is unclear. The CDR3 length is 15 residues.

V gene TRBV14 combines with J gene TRBJ2-3; D unclear. Germline V gene lookup returns CDR1 SGHDN and CDR2 FVKESK. There are 13 residues in the CDR3. The ends were cut back, 0 bases at V and 15 bases at J, with 16 bases in the middle. The CDR3 DNA follows: TGTGCCAGCAGCCAAGATGTGGCAGATACGCGCTATTTT. Its protein is CASSQDVADTRYF.

V gene TRBV19 combines with J gene TRBJ2-1, with D hard to call. CDR3 length: 14 amino acids. Germline CDR1 reads LNHDA; CDR2 reads SQIVND (reference sequence). Trimming shortened V by 3 bases and J by 6 bases, and 12 bases separated the two germline ends. The CDR3 loop reads CASSMGSGFNEQFF. For the CDR3, the DNA is TGTGCCAGTAGTATGGGTAGTGGTTTCAATGAGCAGTTCTTC.

This clonotype was recorded once. The CDR3 end shows no conserved phenylalanine or tryptophan, and so a read error is likely. The chain uses TRBV29-1 and TRBJ2-2, with D possibly being TRBD1 (6 bases). The CDR3 length is 14 residues. Germline CDR1 and CDR2: SQVTM and ANQGSEA. CDR3: CSVARTANTGELFS. CDR3 sequence (DNA): TGCAGCGTTGCCCGGACAGCGAACACCGGGGAACTGTTTTCA.

This clonotype has at least ten counts. One junction end does not reproduce the germline sequence, and a read error may be involved. The V gene is TRBV11-2, the J gene TRBJ2-1, with D maybe TRBD1 (5 bases). Per germline, CDR1 SGHAT and CDR2 FQNNGV. This CDR3 has 11 residues. CDR3 loop: CTSSPGLEQFF. CDR3 in DNA: TGTACCAGCAGCCCAGGGTTAGAGCAGTTCTTC. Variable domain in full (rest from reference TRBV11-2 and TRBJ2-1): EAGVAQSPRYKIIEKRQSVAFWCNPISGHATLYWYQQILGQGPKLLIQFQNNGVVDDSQLPKDRFSAERLKGVDSTLKIQPAKLEDSAVYLCTSSPGLEQFFGPGTRLTVL.

In regard to this clonotype: The germline gene is not matched at one end of the junction; a read error may be the cause. The chain has TRBV5-1 and TRBJ1-2, with D maybe TRBD1 (6 bases). Germline-derived CDR1 and CDR2 are SGHRS and YFSETQ. The CDR3 consists of 15 residues. The CDR3 loop is CTSSLVYDRIYGYTF. Written as DNA, the CDR3 is TGCACCAGCAGTTTGGTTTACGACAGGATCTATGGCTACACATTC.

Worth noting for this clonotype: The junction differs from germline at one of its ends, possibly a read error. The CDR3 is CASSLRAGGSGGTQYF. The CDR3, as DNA: TGTGCTAGCAGCTTAAGAGCAGGGGGCTCGGGGGGGACCCAGTACTTC. The chain employs TRBV11-2 and TRBJ2-5; D possibly corresponds to TRBD1 (8 bases). Germline V lookup: CDR1 SGHAT, CDR2 FQNNGV. CDR3 length: 16 residues.

In the case of this clonotype: An end of the junction differs from the germline gene, which may be a read error. This chain links TRBV10-3 with TRBJ2-2, with D hard to call. The CDR3 loop spans 16 amino acids. Germline V CDR1 and CDR2: ENHRY, SYGVKD. The CDR3 DNA reads as TGTGCCATCGTGGGAACAGAAGGTGGGAACGCCGGGGAGCTGTTTTTT. Its protein is CAIVGTEGGNAGELFF.

There are many counts of this clonotype. Mismatch with germline at one junction end may stem from a read error. The chain uses TRBV10-3 and TRBJ1-5; 7 bases align to TRBD1. The CDR3 extends over 15 amino acids. Germline values: CDR1 ENHRY, CDR2 SYGVKD. The CDR3, as DNA: TGTGCCATCAGTGGCTCGGGACAGATCAATCTGCCCCAGCATTTT. It translates to CAISGSGQINLPQHF.